This TCR beta chain stems from a study of human T cells and chemical hapten exposure. Individual cDNA molecules in this library carried unique molecular identifiers. TCRdb re-called the RACE reads through MiXCR, storing one row per CDR3 protein. The repertoire holds about 400,000 distinct CDR3 sequences, with over 6% as singletons. Time point meaning: patch test 2, 6 weeks after DPC sensitization. Treatment meaning: therapeutic diphenylcyclopropenone sensitization with weekly scalp DPC. This clonotype has a handful of counts. Germline assignment: CDR1 DFQATT and CDR2 SNEGSKA (reference sequence). This CDR3 contains 11 residues. The J segment lost 5 bases and the V segment lost 5 bases, leaving 3 bases of the junction unmatched.

The chain uses TRBV20-1 and TRBJ2-7; 7 bases fit TRBD1. The receptor was derived from a woman between 18 and 30 years old with alopecia areata. Some clones in this sample may be carry-over from other donors' samples. The sequencing here drew on whole blood, taken in connection with sensitization to the hapten diphenylcyclopropenone (DPC). The CDR3 loop reads CSAGQVDEQYF. The CDR3 region has the DNA TGCAGTGCTGGACAGGTGGACGAGCAGTACTTC.